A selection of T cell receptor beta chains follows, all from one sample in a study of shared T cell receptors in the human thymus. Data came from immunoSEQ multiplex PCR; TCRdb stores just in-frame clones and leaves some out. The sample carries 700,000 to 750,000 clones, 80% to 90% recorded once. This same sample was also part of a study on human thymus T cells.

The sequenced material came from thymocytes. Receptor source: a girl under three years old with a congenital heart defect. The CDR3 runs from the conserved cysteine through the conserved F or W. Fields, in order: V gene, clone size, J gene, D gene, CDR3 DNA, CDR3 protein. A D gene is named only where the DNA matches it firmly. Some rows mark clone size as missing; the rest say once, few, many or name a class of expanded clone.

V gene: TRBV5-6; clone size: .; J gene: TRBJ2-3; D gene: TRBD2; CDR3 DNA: TGTGCCAGCAGCTTGATCGGGTTACTAGCGTCTAGCACAGATACGCAGTATTTT; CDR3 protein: CASSLIGLLASSTDTQYF
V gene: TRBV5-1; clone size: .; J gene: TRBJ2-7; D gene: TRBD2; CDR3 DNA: TGCGCCAGCAGCTTCACAACTAGCGGGGCCTACGAGCAGTACTTC; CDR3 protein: CASSFTTSGAYEQYF
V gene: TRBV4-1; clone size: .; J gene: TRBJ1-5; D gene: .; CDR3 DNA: TGCGCCAGCAGCCAAGAGGCCGGGACAAACAATCAGCCCCAGCATTTT; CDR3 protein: CASSQEAGTNNQPQHF
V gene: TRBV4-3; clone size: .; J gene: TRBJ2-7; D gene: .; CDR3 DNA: TGCGCCAGCAGCACAGACCAACAGGGAAACTACGAGCAGTACTTC; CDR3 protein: CASSTDQQGNYEQYF
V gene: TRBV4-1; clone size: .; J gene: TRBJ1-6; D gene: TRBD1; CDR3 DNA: TGCGCCAGCAGCCAAGAATTAGGGGACAGGGGTACCCTTTCACCCCTCCACTTT; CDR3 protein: CASSQELGDRGTLSPLHF
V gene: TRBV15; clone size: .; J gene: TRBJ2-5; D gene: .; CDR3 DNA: TGTGCCACCAGCACCGCGTTGGTCAGGGAAGAGACCCAGTACTTC; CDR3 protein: CATSTALVREETQYF
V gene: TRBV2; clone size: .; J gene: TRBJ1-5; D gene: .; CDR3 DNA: TGTGCCAGCAGTGGAATGGGTGGTTTGACTAATCAGCCCCAGCATTTT; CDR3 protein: CASSGMGGLTNQPQHF
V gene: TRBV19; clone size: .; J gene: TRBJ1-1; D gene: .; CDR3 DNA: TGTGCCAGCCACCCGCGGATGAACACTGAAGCTTTCTTT; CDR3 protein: CASHPRMNTEAFF
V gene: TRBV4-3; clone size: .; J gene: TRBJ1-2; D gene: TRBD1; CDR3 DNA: TGCGCCAGCAGCCAAGACGTTGGGACAGGGGGCCCCTACGCGAATGGCTACACCTTC; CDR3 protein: CASSQDVGTGGPYANGYTF
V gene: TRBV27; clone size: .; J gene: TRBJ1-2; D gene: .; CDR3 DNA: TGTGCCAGCAGTTTTCGCCAACGGGGGAGAGGCTACACCTTC; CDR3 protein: CASSFRQRGRGYTF
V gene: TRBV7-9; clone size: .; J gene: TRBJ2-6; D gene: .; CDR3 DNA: TGTGCCACAACTGGACAGACATACTACGTGGAGGCCAACGTCCTGACTTTC; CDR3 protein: CATTGQTYYVEANVLTF
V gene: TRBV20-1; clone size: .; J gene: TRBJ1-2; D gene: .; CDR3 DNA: TGCAGTGCTCCCCCCTCTGGGCCCTTC; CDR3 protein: CSAPPSGPF
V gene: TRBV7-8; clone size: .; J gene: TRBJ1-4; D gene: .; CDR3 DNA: TGTGCCAGCAGCTTAGGGAGGCGGGAAAAACTGTTTTTT; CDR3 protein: CASSLGRREKLFF
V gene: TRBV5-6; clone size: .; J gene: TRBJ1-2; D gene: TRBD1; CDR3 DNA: TGTGCCAGCAGCTTGGGCGACAGGGCCCATCGGGGTTATGGCTACACCTTC; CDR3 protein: CASSLGDRAHRGYGYTF
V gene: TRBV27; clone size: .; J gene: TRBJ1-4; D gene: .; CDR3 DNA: TGTGCCAGCAGTCCGCACGACATATCTGCAACTAATGAAAAACTGTTTTTT; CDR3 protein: CASSPHDISATNEKLFF
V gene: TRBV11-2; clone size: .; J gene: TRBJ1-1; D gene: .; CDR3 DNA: TGTGCCAGCAGCCCCTGGGGTTGTGACAGGTCCAACACTGAAGCTTTCTTT; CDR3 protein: CASSPWGCDRSNTEAFF
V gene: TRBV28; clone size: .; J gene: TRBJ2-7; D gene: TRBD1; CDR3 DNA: TGTGCCAGCAATAAAACCGGGACAGGGTTCCACGAGCAGTACTTC; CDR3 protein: CASNKTGTGFHEQYF
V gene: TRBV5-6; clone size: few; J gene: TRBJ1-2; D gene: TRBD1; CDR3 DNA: TGTGCCAGCAGCTCCAAAGTAGTGGGACAGATCTTCTATGGCTACACCTTC; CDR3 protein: CASSSKVVGQIFYGYTF
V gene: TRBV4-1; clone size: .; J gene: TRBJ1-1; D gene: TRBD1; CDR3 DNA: TGCGCCAGCAGCCAGGCCAAAGGGACAGGGGTGGTAAACACTGAAGCTTTCTTT; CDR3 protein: CASSQAKGTGVVNTEAFF
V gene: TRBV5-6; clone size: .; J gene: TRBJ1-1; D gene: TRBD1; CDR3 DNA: TGTGCCAGCAGCTTGGAGGGGCCGGGGACAGGGAGTATTATCCCTCGAGCTTTCTTT; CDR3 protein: CASSLEGPGTGSIIPRAFF
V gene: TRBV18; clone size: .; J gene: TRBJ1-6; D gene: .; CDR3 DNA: TGTGCCACCAAACAAACCAGAAATTCACCCCTCCACTTT; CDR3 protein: CATKQTRNSPLHF
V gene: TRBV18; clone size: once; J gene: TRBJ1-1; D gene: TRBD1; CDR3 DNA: TGTGCCAGCTCACCGGACAGGGCGGCTGAAGCTTTCTTT; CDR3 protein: CASSPDRAAEAFF
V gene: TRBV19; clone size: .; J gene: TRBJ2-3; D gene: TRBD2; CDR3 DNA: TGTGCCAGTAGACAGAAAGCGGGGGGCCTGTCAGATACGCAGTATTTT; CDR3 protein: CASRQKAGGLSDTQYF
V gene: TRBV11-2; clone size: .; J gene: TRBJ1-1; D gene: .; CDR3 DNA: TGTGCCAGCAGCTTAGTTGACAGGCCTAACACTGAAGCTTTCTTT; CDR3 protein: CASSLVDRPNTEAFF
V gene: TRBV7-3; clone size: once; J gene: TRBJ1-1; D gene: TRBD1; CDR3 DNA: TGTGCCAGCACCCTCATCCGACACCAGGGGGTAGAAGCTTTCTTT; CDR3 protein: CASTLIRHQGVEAFF
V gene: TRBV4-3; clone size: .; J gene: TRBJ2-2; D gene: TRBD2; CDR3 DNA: TGCGCCAGCGCGGGGGGGCGTGGGACCGGGGAGCTGTTTTTT; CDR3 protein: CASAGGRGTGELFF
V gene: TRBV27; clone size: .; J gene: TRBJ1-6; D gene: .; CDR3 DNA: TGTGCCAGCAGGGACTGGTGGGGACACATCAATTCACCCCTCCACTTT; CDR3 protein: CASRDWWGHINSPLHF
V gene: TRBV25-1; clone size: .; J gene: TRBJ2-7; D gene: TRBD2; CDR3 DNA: TGTGCCAGCAGTGAATTCCTAGCGGGGGGTTCCTACGAGCAGTACTTC; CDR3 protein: CASSEFLAGGSYEQYF
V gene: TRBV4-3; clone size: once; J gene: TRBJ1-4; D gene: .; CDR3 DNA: TGCGCCAGCAGCCAAGGGCCGGGTCCGCCTGAAAAACTGTTTTTT; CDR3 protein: CASSQGPGPPEKLFF
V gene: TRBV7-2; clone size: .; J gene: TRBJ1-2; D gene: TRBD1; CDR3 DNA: TGTGCCAGCAGCTCGATACGACAGGGGGTGAGGTATGGCTACACCTTC; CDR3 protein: CASSSIRQGVRYGYTF